Given below is one T cell receptor (beta chain) in context. The target antigen is unknown. The data were obtained in a study of post-analysis software for immune sequencing data. Study as a whole: Multiple sclerosis in the patients followed relapsing-remitting, secondary progressive and progressive-relapsing courses.

The V gene lost 6 bases and the J gene lost 4 bases, with 15 bases spanning the gap. The CDR3 has 14 amino acids. General study findings and limits: Patients used about five TRBV segments, including TRBV5-6, TRBV5-1 and TRBV20-1, more often than controls.

Prepared libraries of TCR beta cDNA carried unique molecular identifiers. About 500,000 cDNA molecules were obtained per 1 to 10 million input T cells. One entry per CDR3 protein, called by TCRdb with MiXCR from the PCR reads. Of approximately 260,000 distinct CDR3 sequences in the sample, less than 40% were seen once. This sequence joins TRBV12-3 or TRBV12-4 and TRBJ1-1, with no clear D. Sequencing was carried out using blood. The source is a girl aged 10-17 years with multiple sclerosis. In nucleotides, the CDR3 is TGTGCCAGCAGCCCTTCTCGCATGTGCACTGAAGCTTTCTTT. This sequence encodes CASSPSRMCTEAFF.